The sequence of this T cell receptor beta chain was determined in a study of cytomegalovirus exposure and HLA in healthy donors. Study details: For the approximately 390 genotyped donors, 80% to 90% fell within the Caucasian-associated ancestry cluster.

Study conclusions and caveats: The study labeled 150 to 200 TCR beta chains cytomegalovirus-associated.

CDR1 and CDR2 (germline): MGHRA, YSYEKL. J gave up 6 bases and V 0 bases, and 14 bases lay outside the gene matches. The CDR3 is made up of 19 amino acids. The PCR employed 60 Vbeta primers together with 13 Jbeta primers. Original analysis: Later analysis identified some 88 million unique TCR beta chains, about 12 million shared. The protocol was immunoSEQ multiplex PCR, while the TCRdb copy is restricted to in-frame clones and leaves out a portion. The V and J calls and clone size come from that table; D and trimming were worked out from the DNA. The sample carries nearly 110,000 clones, about 74% recorded once. Points on this clone: Its target is unknown.

The TCR was taken from a woman between 35 and 50 years old in good health and CMV-seropositive. Source material: PBMCs. This chain joins TRBV4-1 and TRBJ2-2; 9 bases map to TRBD2. CDR3 protein: CASSQEIRSGGRVAGELFF. CDR3 DNA sequence: TGCGCCAGCAGCCAAGAGATCCGTAGCGGGGGCCGAGTGGCCGGGGAGCTGTTTTTT.